The T cell receptor beta chain under discussion was sequenced for a study of blood T cells in healthy people across ages. Study conclusions and caveats: The unknown donor CMV status may have confounded expanded clonotype changes.

Turning to this clonotype: Its antigen is unidentified.

For the second PCR, which ran for 7 to 11 cycles, a sample-barcoded 5' primer and a J-beta primer mix were used. Each sample provided no less than 2.5 million CDR3-containing paired-end reads. TCRdb processed the 5' RACE reads anew with MiXCR; each CDR3 protein has one entry. The table records 1,100,000 or so distinct CDR3 sequences, 40% to 50% of them present only once. J gave up 0 bases and V 3 bases, and 1 base lay outside the gene matches. This CDR3 comprises 14 residues. Germline V gene lookup returns CDR1 DFQATT and CDR2 SNEGSKA (reference sequence). V and J are TRBV20-1 and TRBJ2-1; 8 bases line up with TRBD2. The specimen was blood. The TCR comes from a woman in her sixties in good health. This chain's CDR3 is CSASGRGSYNEQFF. The CDR3 nucleotides are TGCAGTGCTAGCGGGAGGGGCTCCTACAATGAGCAGTTCTTC.